One and the same sample provided the 23 T cell receptor beta chains below, sequenced in a study of OX40 agonist ivuxolimab in advanced cancers. Method: immunoSEQ multiplex PCR; TCRdb's copy keeps in-frame clones and lacks some. Here the sample spans tens of thousands of clones, nearly 90% being singletons. Sequences were derived from CD4+ or CD8+ T cells sorted from blood, sampled in a trial of the OX40 agonist ivuxolimab. The receptors here all came from an adult with an advanced solid tumor such as melanoma, head and neck, liver or kidney cancer.

This chain connects TRBV14 to TRBJ2-5; D is unclear. Germline V gene data show CDR1 as SGHDN and CDR2 as FVKESK. This CDR3 has 13 residues. Trimming left V 5 bases short and J 6 bases short, with 13 bases between. The CDR3 DNA sequence: TGTGCCAGCAGCGGCCTAAGGGCGCAGACCCAGTACTTC. Its protein product is CASSGLRAQTQYF.

This clone was counted once. The gene calls are TRBV9 and TRBJ2-2, with 9 bases matching TRBD1. From germline, CDR1 is SGDLS and CDR2 YYNGEE. The ends lost 4 bases at V and 5 bases at J; junction bases unmatched: 3. This CDR3 region has 14 residues. CDR3 residues: CASSTGTGTGELFF. CDR3 sequence (DNA): TGTGCCAGCAGCACCGGGACAGGGACCGGGGAGCTGTTTTTT. Variable domain in full (rest from reference TRBV9 and TRBJ2-2): DSGVTQTPKHLITATGQRVTLRCSPRSGDLSVYWYQQSLDQGLQFLIQYYNGEERAKGNILERFSAQQFPDLHSELNLSSLELGDSALYFCASSTGTGTGELFFGEGSRLTVL.

The chain combines TRBV7-3 with TRBJ2-3, with 11 bases matching TRBD2. CDR1 and CDR2 from the germline V gene are SGHTA and FQGTGA. The junction had 10 bases not matched to a gene; V was cut back by 5 bases and J by 0 bases. The CDR3 extends over 18 amino acids. CDR3 in amino acids: CASSARPRLAGSTDTQYF. CDR3 nucleotide sequence: TGTGCCAGCAGCGCCCGGCCCAGACTAGCGGGAAGCACAGATACGCAGTATTTT.

The V call is TRBV9, the J call TRBJ2-7; D gene unclear. Germline CDR1 is SGDLS and CDR2 is YYNGEE. The germline V and J ends were trimmed by 4 bases and 7 bases, with 15 bases remaining between them. CDR3 size: 13 residues. This CDR3 reads CASSRRPSGEQYF. The CDR3 coding sequence is TGTGCCAGCAGCAGAAGACCCTCGGGTGAGCAGTACTTC.

The chain recombines TRBV7-3 with TRBJ1-1; 8 bases fit TRBD1. CDR1 is SGHTA, CDR2 FQGTGA, per germline. V shed 0 bases and J 7 bases; nucleotides not matched to a gene: 1. The CDR3 totals 13 residues. CDR3 DNA sequence: TGTGCCAGCAGCTTAACGGGGACAGGTGAAGCTTTCTTT. Protein sequence: CASSLTGTGEAFF.

The chain combines TRBV5-1 with TRBJ2-1, with a possible D match to TRBD1 (6 bases). Trimming pared 4 bases from V and 8 bases from J, leaving 13 bases between. CDR3 size: 13 residues. Germline V CDR1 and CDR2: SGHRS, YFSETQ. The CDR3 bases are TGCGCCAGCAGCCTGCAGGGGAATGATGAGCAGTTCTTC. The encoded protein is CASSLQGNDEQFF.

The rearrangement uses TRBV28 and TRBJ2-3; TRBD2 matches 7 bases. This CDR3 is 15 amino acids long. CDR1 and CDR2 (germline): MDHEN, SYDVKM. V trimming: 5 bases; J trimming: 5 bases; junction bases outside the gene matches: 10. The chain's CDR3 is CASSTTGGSGDTQYF. The CDR3, as DNA: TGTGCCAGCAGTACGACTGGCGGGAGTGGAGATACGCAGTATTTT.

CDR3 DNA sequence: TGTGCCAGCAGCTCCCGGGGGACAGGGATATACAATGAGCAGTTCTTC. Its translation is CASSSRGTGIYNEQFF. V gene TRBV5-4 combines with J gene TRBJ2-1, with 9 nucleotides matching TRBD1. Germline values: CDR1 SGHNT, CDR2 YYREEE (reference sequence). V lost 3 bases, J lost 4 bases, and 8 bases stayed unmatched. This CDR3 spans 16 amino acids.

This chain connects TRBV4-3 to TRBJ2-3; 9 bases agree with TRBD1. The CDR3 covers 14 residues. V was pared by 5 bases and J by 6 bases, with 6 bases of the junction left unmatched. Germline V lookup: CDR1 LGHNA, CDR2 YSLEER. CDR3 region: CASSGQGKSDTQYF. CDR3 bases: TGCGCCAGCAGCGGACAGGGGAAGTCCGATACGCAGTATTTT.

V is TRBV21-1 and J is TRBJ1-5. TRBV21-1 is flagged as a pseudogene. This CDR3 spans 13 amino acids. The chain's CDR3 is CASSKRAGQPQHF. The CDR3 DNA sequence: TGTGCCAGCAGCAAAAGGGCCGGGCAGCCCCAGCATTTT.

V is TRBV5-4 and J is TRBJ2-1; D is unclear. The germline CDR1 and CDR2 sequences are SGHNT and YYREEE (reference sequence). Trimming removed 1 base from V and 7 bases from J, with 15 bases in between. The CDR3 spans 15 residues. The CDR3 sequence is CASSLSDAYGNEQFF. The CDR3, as DNA: TGTGCCAGCAGCTTGTCTGATGCCTACGGGAATGAGCAGTTCTTC.

The chain employs TRBV28 and TRBJ2-7; 12 bases match TRBD2. CDR3 length: 16 residues. J was trimmed by 0 bases and V by 4 bases; bases with no gene match: 4. CDR1 is MDHEN, CDR2 SYDVKM, per germline. The CDR3 bases are TGTGCCAGCAGTTCTCCGACTAGCGGGAGCTCCTACGAGCAGTACTTC. This codes for CASSSPTSGSSYEQYF. Combining the CDR3 with reference TRBV28 and TRBJ2-7 gives the whole variable domain DVKVTQSSRYLVKRTGEKVFLECVQDMDHENMFWYRQDPGLGLRLIYFSYDVKMKEKGDIPEGYSVSREKKERFSLILESASTNQTSMYLCASSSPTSGSSYEQYFGPGTRLTVT.

This sequence joins TRBV7-2 and TRBJ2-1, with 16 bases identical to TRBD2. CDR3 length: 16 amino acids. With V trimmed by 1 base and J by 8 bases, 2 bases remained unmatched. The V gene's germline CDR1 is SGHTA and CDR2 FQGNSA. Here the CDR3 DNA reads TGTGCCAGCAGCTTAGGGGGGACTAGCGGGAGGGATGAGCAGTTCTTC. Amino acids: CASSLGGTSGRDEQFF. Based on the CDR3 plus reference TRBV7-2 and TRBJ2-1, the full variable domain is GAGVSQSPSNKVTEKGKDVELRCDPISGHTALYWYRQSLGQGLEFLIYFQGNSAPDKSGLPSDRFSAERTGGSVSTLTIQRTQQEDSAVYLCASSLGGTSGRDEQFFGPGTRLTVL.

This clone was seen more than once but under ten times. This sequence joins TRBV9 and TRBJ1-1; D perhaps matches TRBD1 (5 bases). This CDR3 spans 17 amino acids. The V end was cut by 0 bases, the J end by 1 base, with 16 bases between. CDR1 is SGDLS, CDR2 YYNGEE, per germline. Here the CDR3 reads CASSVAQAGRPNTEAFF. CDR3 bases: TGTGCCAGCAGCGTAGCACAGGCAGGCAGACCGAACACTGAAGCTTTCTTT.

The V gene is TRBV7-6, the J gene TRBJ2-5; D not certain. The CDR3 consists of 13 residues. V shed 2 bases and J shed 4 bases, with 8 bases lying between them. The germline V gene encodes CDR1 SGHVS and CDR2 FNYEAQ. The CDR3, as DNA: TGTGCCAGCAGCTTATCCGGCTTAGAGACCCAGTACTTC. Protein: CASSLSGLETQYF.

J is TRBJ2-7 and V is TRBV7-9, with 7 bases aligning to TRBD2. V lost 5 bases to trimming and J lost 7 bases; unmatched junction nucleotides: 8. The germline V gene has CDR1 SEHNR and CDR2 FQNEAQ (reference sequence). The length of the CDR3 is 13 residues. CDR3 loop: CASSIAREGEQYF. DNA for the CDR3: TGTGCCAGCAGCATTGCCAGGGAGGGGGAGCAGTACTTC.

The rearrangement joins TRBV5-5 to TRBJ1-2; 7 nucleotides line up with TRBD1. V dropped 3 bases and J dropped 0; count of bases not matched to a gene: 2. This CDR3 contains 14 residues. Germline V gives CDR1 SGHKS, CDR2 YYEKEE (reference sequence). Written as DNA, the CDR3 is TGTGCCAGCAGCTCGACAGGGACTAACTATGGCTACACCTTC. Protein: CASSSTGTNYGYTF.

The rearrangement links TRBV7-9 to TRBJ2-5, with unresolved D. The CDR3 is 14 residues long. The V gene lost 5 bases and the J gene lost 3 bases, with 13 bases spanning the gap. Germline lookup yields CDR1 SEHNR and CDR2 FQNEAQ (reference sequence). CDR3: CASSTHQVEETQYF. The CDR3 coding sequence is TGTGCCAGCAGCACCCACCAAGTAGAAGAGACCCAGTACTTC.

A note on this clone: This same CDR3 is encoded by further DNA sequences in the sample. The J gene is TRBJ2-3, the V gene TRBV28; 10 positions agree with TRBD1. The length of the CDR3 is 13 residues. CDR1 and CDR2 (germline): MDHEN, SYDVKM. The J segment lost 3 bases and the V segment lost 6 bases, leaving 0 bases of the junction unmatched. The CDR3 nucleotides read TGTGCCAGCAGGGGACAGGGGACAGATACGCAGTATTTT. Translated, it gives CASRGQGTDTQYF.

V and J are TRBV6-5 and TRBJ1-1; a possible D gene is TRBD1 (5 bases). V was cut by 1 base and J by 5 bases, with 11 bases left in between. Per the germline V gene, CDR1 is MNHEY and CDR2 is SVGAGI. This CDR3 spans 14 amino acids. The CDR3 sequence: CASSYWQGRTEAFF. The CDR3 DNA reads TGTGCCAGCAGTTACTGGCAGGGTAGGACTGAAGCTTTCTTT.

The chain joins TRBV4-3 to TRBJ2-7; D not resolved. CDR1 and CDR2 from the germline V gene are LGHNA and YSLEER. The CDR3 totals 13 residues. V was trimmed by 1 base and J by 4 bases, leaving 8 bases between them. DNA of the CDR3: TGCGCCAGCAGCCAAGCGCCTGGGTACGAGCAGTACTTC. This codes for CASSQAPGYEQYF.

The gene calls are TRBV14 and TRBJ2-5; TRBD2 matches 10 bases. Germline CDR1 SGHDN, CDR2 FVKESK. This CDR3 is 19 amino acids long. V was clipped by 4 bases and J by 3 bases; unmatched bases: 17. CDR3 region: CASSPRGSGRPWPEETQYF. CDR3 bases: TGTGCCAGCAGCCCGCGGGGTAGCGGGAGGCCCTGGCCCGAAGAGACCCAGTACTTC.

The V call is TRBV6-5, the J call TRBJ2-7; 13 positions match TRBD2. J was trimmed by 5 bases and V by 6 bases; bases with no gene match: 4. The CDR3 spans 14 residues. CDR1 is MNHEY, CDR2 SVGAGI, per germline. The CDR3 spells CASSRTSGSNEQYF. In DNA form, the CDR3 reads TGTGCCAGCAGCCGGACTAGCGGGAGTAACGAGCAGTACTTC.